Listed here are 21 T cell receptor beta chains from one sample, sequenced in a study of T cells expressing NK-cell markers. TCRdb reanalyzed the 5' RACE reads, giving one entry per CDR3 protein sequence and no DNA. Reported are roughly 380,000 distinct CDR3 sequences; the ten largest clones contain 4% to 6.5%. Sequenced: blood T cells: a sorted CD56 or NKG2C T cell subset, CD4+ or CD8+ T cells, or bulk PBMC T cells (not recorded which). The receptors originated from a man aged 18-70 years in good health.

The gene calls are TRBV6-2 or TRBV6-3 and TRBJ2-4; TCRdb reports TRBD1, a call that lacks DNA to check it against. CDR3 size: 14 residues. CDR1 and CDR2 from the germline V gene are MNHEY and SVGEGT. The CDR3 sequence is CASSSRTGLNIQYF.

The chain has TRBV12-3 or TRBV12-4 and TRBJ2-1; absent DNA, TCRdb's TRBD2 call cannot be checked. The CDR3 is made up of 14 amino acids. This chain's CDR3 is CASTYGGGGKEQFF.

This rearrangement joins TRBV5-6 to TRBJ2-7; TCRdb calls TRBD2, which cannot be checked without DNA. The germline V gene encodes CDR1 SGHDT and CDR2 YYEEEE. This CDR3 is built from 17 residues. CDR3 sequence: CASSLLKWTSGTYEQYF.

The rearrangement joins TRBV7-2 to TRBJ2-7; TCRdb returns TRBD2, unconfirmable since there is no DNA. In germline, CDR1 is SGHTA, CDR2 FQGNSA. The CDR3 covers 14 residues. The CDR3 sequence: CASSRERGNYEQYF.

The rearrangement joins TRBV6-1 to TRBJ2-1; TCRdb picks TRBD2, but there is no DNA to check that call. Germline loops: CDR1 MNHNS, CDR2 SASEGT. The CDR3 loop spans 14 amino acids. The CDR3 spells CASRGGGAYNEQFF.

V and J are TRBV6-4 and TRBJ2-3; the D call from TCRdb, TRBD2, cannot be confirmed without DNA. Germline CDR1 and CDR2: MRHNA and SNTAGT. The CDR3 contains 18 residues. The CDR3 reads CASSRLAGGMESTDTQYF.

The rearrangement uses TRBV6-1 and TRBJ2-3; no DNA is available, so the TRBD1 call from TCRdb remains unchecked. There are 15 residues in the CDR3. Germline assignment: CDR1 MNHNS and CDR2 SASEGT. The CDR3 is CASSPWPGVSDTQYF.

The chain carries TRBV12-3 or TRBV12-4 and TRBJ2-5; TCRdb calls TRBD2, which cannot be checked without DNA. The CDR3 contains 15 residues. CDR3 protein: CASKLRGGLGETQYF.

The chain employs TRBV5-1 and TRBJ2-7; TCRdb reports TRBD2, a call that lacks DNA to check it against. CDR3 length: 16 residues. From germline, CDR1 is SGHRS and CDR2 YFSETQ. CDR3 loop: CASSPRGDSYSYEQYF. The full variable domain, rest sourced from reference TRBV5-1 and TRBJ2-7, is KAGVTQTPRYLIKTRGQQVTLSCSPISGHRSVSWYQQTPGQGLQFLFEYFSETQRNKGNFPGRFSGRQFSNSRSEMNVSTLELGDSALYLCASSPRGDSYSYEQYFGPGTRLTVT.

The genes are TRBV20-1 and TRBJ1-6; TCRdb picks TRBD1, but there is no DNA to check that call. Germline V gene data show CDR1 as DFQATT and CDR2 as SNEGSKA (reference sequence). This CDR3 contains 15 residues. CDR3 in amino acids: CSASSSRKGNSPLHF.

This chain links TRBV28 with TRBJ2-1; TCRdb picks TRBD2, but there is no DNA to check that call. CDR3 length: 16 residues. Per the germline V gene, CDR1 is MDHEN and CDR2 is SYDVKM. The CDR3: CASSLLVSGGPNEQFF.

The V call is TRBV12-3 or TRBV12-4, the J call TRBJ2-4; the TCRdb D gene call, TRBD1, has no DNA to confirm it. The CDR3 sequence is 14 residues long. The CDR3 loop reads CASSFRDRSGIQYF.

This sequence joins TRBV6-2 or TRBV6-3 and TRBJ2-2; lacking DNA, the TRBD2 call made by TCRdb goes unchecked. The CDR3 spans 16 residues. Germline V lookup: CDR1 MNHEY, CDR2 SVGEGT. CDR3 protein: CASSSSGGSNTGELFF.

This rearrangement joins TRBV29-1 to TRBJ1-2; TCRdb's D call, TRBD1, is unchecked because there is no DNA. CDR3 size: 13 residues. Germline-derived CDR1 and CDR2 are SQVTM and ANQGSEA. The CDR3 sequence is CSAGDTSNYGYTF.

The V call is TRBV3-1, the J call TRBJ1-5; TCRdb's assignment of TRBD1 cannot be checked, as there is no DNA. The CDR3 is 15 amino acids. Germline-derived CDR1 and CDR2 are LGHDT and YNNKEL (reference sequence). This chain's CDR3 is CASGQGAGSNQPQHF. The full variable domain, in which reference TRBV3-1 and TRBJ1-5 provide the parts outside the CDR3, is DTAVSQTPKYLVTQMGNDKSIKCEQNLGHDTMYWYKQDSKKFLKIMFSYNNKELIINETVPNRFSPKSPDKAHLNLHINSLELGDSAVYFCASGQGAGSNQPQHFGDGTRLSIL.

The chain couples TRBV5-4 to TRBJ2-7; TCRdb indicates TRBD2, and absent DNA this call remains unverified. Germline V lookup: CDR1 SGHNT, CDR2 YYREEE (reference sequence). The CDR3 spans 15 residues. CDR3 amino acids: CASSSKAGSPYEQYF.

The genes are TRBV3-1 and TRBJ2-4. CDR3 size: 15 residues. Germline CDR1 is LGHDT and CDR2 is YNNKEL (reference sequence). CDR3 loop: CASSHTGLAENIQYF.

The chain links TRBV7-9 to TRBJ2-1. The V gene's germline CDR1 is SEHNR and CDR2 FQNEAQ (reference sequence). This CDR3 region has 16 residues. The CDR3 is CASSLITASSYNEQFF.

The chain recombines TRBV29-1 with TRBJ2-1; the D gene TCRdb calls, TRBD1, cannot be checked with no DNA. Germline V gene data show CDR1 as SQVTM and CDR2 as ANQGSEA. CDR3 length equals 12 residues. The chain's CDR3 is CSDIHRTGRQFF.

The CDR3 spells CASSYSSGGLTDTQYF. The chain carries TRBV6-5 and TRBJ2-3; the TRBD2 assignment by TCRdb is unverifiable without DNA. Germline assignment: CDR1 MNHEY and CDR2 SVGAGI. This CDR3 is 16 amino acids long.

J is TRBJ2-7 and V is TRBV6-5. The V gene's germline CDR1 is MNHEY and CDR2 SVGAGI. This CDR3 is built from 16 residues. CDR3 residues: CASSYSMAHKVYEQYF.